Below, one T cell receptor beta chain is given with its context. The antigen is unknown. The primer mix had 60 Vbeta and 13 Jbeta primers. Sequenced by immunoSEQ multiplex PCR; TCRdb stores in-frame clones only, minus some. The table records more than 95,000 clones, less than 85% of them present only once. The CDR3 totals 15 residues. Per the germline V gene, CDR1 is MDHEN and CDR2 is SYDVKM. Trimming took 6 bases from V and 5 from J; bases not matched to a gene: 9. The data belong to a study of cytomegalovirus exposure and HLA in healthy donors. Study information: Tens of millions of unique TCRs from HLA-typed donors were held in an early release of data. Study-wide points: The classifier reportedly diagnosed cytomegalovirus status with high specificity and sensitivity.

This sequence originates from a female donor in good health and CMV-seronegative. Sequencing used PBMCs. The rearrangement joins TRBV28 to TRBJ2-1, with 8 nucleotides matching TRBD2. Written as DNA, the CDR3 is TGTGCCAGCAGGCGCGGGGGGCCGGGTCACAATGAGCAGTTCTTC. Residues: CASRRGGPGHNEQFF.